Listed below are T cell receptor beta chains from one sample, sequenced in a study of T cell responses to AZD1222 COVID-19 vaccine. The data were produced by immunoSEQ multiplex PCR, yet TCRdb's version contains in-frame clones alone and is incomplete. The data contain tens of thousands of clones, roughly nine tenths of them singletons. Sample: peripheral blood, taken on day 0 of AZD1222 vaccination. All receptors derive from an adult in good health. The CDR3 runs from the conserved cysteine through the conserved F or W. A row's size may be missing; if present it is once, few, many or a size class.

cdr3_aa	v_call	j_call	clone_size
CASSLFGRAQNTGELFF	TRBV11-2	TRBJ2-2	NA
CASSLVFRGLDTQYF	TRBV5-1	TRBJ2-3	NA
CASSPGGYTEAFF	TRBV6-6	TRBJ1-1	NA
CASSVIQGPAFF	TRBV9	TRBJ1-1	NA
CSVWSPATNEKLFF	TRBV29-1	TRBJ1-4	NA
CASNSGQGTEAFF	TRBV7-6	TRBJ1-1	once
CASSLNWRIDEQYF	TRBV7-2	TRBJ2-7	NA
CASSQVIRGPQETQYF	TRBV4-1	TRBJ2-5	NA
CASSVGATGGSEKLFF	TRBV9	TRBJ1-4	NA
CASSQDGGQSNTGELFF	TRBV4-1	TRBJ2-2	NA
CASSLMGLDGAEAFF	TRBV7-9	TRBJ1-1	NA
CASSQVGLAVHSYNEQFF	TRBV4-2	TRBJ2-1	NA
CASSSDRVVKYF	TRBV13	TRBJ2-7	NA
CASSLDRAGNTIYF	TRBV11-2	TRBJ1-3	NA
CASRSAGTANEKLFF	TRBV19	TRBJ1-4	NA
CASSGFAGGSYEQYF	TRBV19	TRBJ2-7	NA
CASSSTGAIEKLFF	TRBV7-9	TRBJ1-4	few
CASSLDGTEAFF	TRBV7-3	TRBJ1-1	NA
CSVGASPDTQYF	TRBV29-1	TRBJ2-3	NA
CSASTSGEQFF	TRBV20-1	TRBJ2-1	NA
CASSYSIEDEQYF	TRBV6-5	TRBJ2-7	NA
CASSVEDRTTYGYTF	TRBV9	TRBJ1-2	NA
CAISEGLLGNEQFF	TRBV10-3	TRBJ2-1	NA
CASSPTGTGSYEQYF	TRBV18	TRBJ2-7	NA
CASSSQIDTGTGYTF	TRBV19	TRBJ1-2	NA
CASSFGGHQYNEQFF	TRBV7-2	TRBJ2-1	NA
CASRPQVPHNSPLHF	TRBV5-1	TRBJ1-6	NA
CASSLVGRALNTGELFF	TRBV7-9	TRBJ2-2	NA
CASSLGDPRSGNTIYF	TRBV5-5	TRBJ1-3	NA
CASSLVLQGSYEQYF	TRBV5-6	TRBJ2-7	NA
CASSLGGDTEAFF	TRBV7-9	TRBJ1-1	NA
CASSQDLGQGDEQYF	TRBV4-1	TRBJ2-7	NA
CAISSDTSTDTQYF	TRBV10-3	TRBJ2-3	NA
CASSPDNSYEQYF	TRBV5-1	TRBJ2-7	few
CASSQDRVGTDTQYF	TRBV7-6	TRBJ2-3	NA
CASSQETNTEAFF	TRBV6-5	TRBJ1-1	NA
CASSISEFRDEQYF	TRBV19	TRBJ2-7	NA
CASSLGLAGGNEQFF	TRBV7-3	TRBJ2-1	NA
CASSLAGAGNTIYF	TRBV11-3	TRBJ1-3	NA
CASSQAMDRRDSPLHF	TRBV4-1	TRBJ1-6	NA
CRTWQPQHF	TRBV20-1	TRBJ1-5	NA
CASSRSPGELFF	TRBV3-1/TRBV3-2	TRBJ2-2	NA
CASSLDRAYEQYF	TRBV11-3	TRBJ2-7	NA
CASTTALGYTF	TRBV6-6	TRBJ1-2	NA
CSVGGTGVYTEAFF	TRBV29-1	TRBJ1-1	NA
CASSPRGPPEETQYF	TRBV18	TRBJ2-5	NA
CASSLGRQIYSNQPQHF	TRBV7-8	TRBJ1-5	NA
CASSPQGAHTEAFF	TRBV5-1	TRBJ1-1	NA
CASSGTSAHYEQYF	TRBV7-2	TRBJ2-7	NA
CASSFSSVQETQYF	TRBV5-8	TRBJ2-5	NA
CASSEQKRSSGDEKLFF	TRBV6-1	TRBJ1-4	NA
CASSLGTGLGTEAFF	TRBV3-1/TRBV3-2	TRBJ1-1	NA
CASSSDRADTQYF	TRBV7-8	TRBJ2-3	NA
CASSLRSASGELFF	TRBV28	TRBJ2-2	NA
CASSQGNLYEQYF	TRBV3-1/TRBV3-2	TRBJ2-7	NA
CASSVQGRWGRLGYTF	TRBV9	TRBJ1-2	NA
CASSKTSGGKLNEQFF	TRBV5-1	TRBJ2-1	NA
CATSGSPLREVSYNEQFF	TRBV24-1	TRBJ2-1	NA
CASSVGGTGEKLFF	TRBV2	TRBJ1-4	NA
CASSGQGNYGYTF	TRBV7-3	TRBJ1-2	NA